The next 25 T cell receptor beta chains were all read from a single sample in a study of early T cells in non-severe SARS-CoV-2 infection. TCRdb independently ran MiXCR on the 5' RACE reads; one entry per CDR3 protein. This sample has over 80,000 distinct CDR3 sequences, with over 9.5% found just once. The sequences come from whole blood, collected at baseline. These receptors came from an adult who was a healthcare worker with PCR-confirmed SARS-CoV-2 infection or an uninfected control (not recorded which).

This sequence joins TRBV23-1 and TRBJ2-7; D possibly matches TRBD1 or TRBD2 (5 bases each). TRBV23-1 is an open reading frame, and its role is uncertain. Trimming removed 3 bases at V and 2 bases at J, with 17 bases between. This CDR3 has 16 residues. The CDR3 is CASSQWDPKGPYEQYF. CDR3 DNA: TGCGCCAGCAGTCAGTGGGACCCAAAAGGACCCTACGAGCAGTACTTC.

This clonotype was seen repeatedly, ten times or more. V gene TRBV4-2 combines with J gene TRBJ1-5; D remains ambiguous. From germline, CDR1 is LGHNA and CDR2 YNFKEQ. V was shortened by 2 bases and J by 3 bases, with 5 bases between the two germline ends. The CDR3 spans 13 residues. The CDR3 DNA follows: TGTGCCAGCAGCCAACAGTACAATCAGCCCCAGCATTTT. Translating gives CASSQQYNQPQHF.

This clonotype was seen repeatedly, ten times or more. This rearrangement joins TRBV11-3 to TRBJ2-3; D is perhaps TRBD2 (7 bases). Between the trimmed V and J ends, which lost 8 bases and 3 bases, there was a span of 18 bases. The length of the CDR3 is 15 residues. CDR1 and CDR2 (germline): SGHNT, YENEEA. The CDR3 sequence: CASSPGGGPTDTQYF. The CDR3 region has the DNA TGTGCCAGCTCCCCAGGCGGGGGCCCGACAGATACGCAGTATTTT. Full variable domain (remainder filled in from reference TRBV11-3 and TRBJ2-3): EAGVVQSPRYKIIEKKQPVAFWCNPISGHNTLYWYLQNLGQGPELLIRYENEEAVDDSQLPKDRFSAERLKGVDSTLKIQPAELGDSAVYLCASSPGGGPTDTQYFGPGTRLTVL.

CDR3: CASNNQPQHF. The CDR3 DNA reads as TGTGCCAGCAACAATCAGCCCCAGCATTTT. The J gene is TRBJ1-5, the V gene TRBV12-3 or TRBV12-4; D gene unclear. V lost 7 bases to trimming and J lost 3 bases, with 1 base between them. The CDR3 length is 10 residues.

At least ten counts were recorded for this clonotype. The rearrangement uses TRBV5-6 and TRBJ2-3; 7 bases agree with TRBD1. This CDR3 has 17 residues. Germline-derived CDR1 and CDR2 are SGHDT and YYEEEE. V was clipped by 1 base and J by 5 bases; unmatched bases: 13. The CDR3 bases are TGTGCCAGCAGCTTGAGTTTTCGGGACAGAAAAGGAGATACGCAGTATTTT. Translation: CASSLSFRDRKGDTQYF.

This clonotype was counted at least ten times. The junction departs from the called germline gene at one end, perhaps through a read error. The chain combines TRBV7-9 with TRBJ2-7; the match to TRBD1 covers 8 bases. Germline V gene sequence: CDR1 SEHNR, CDR2 FQNEAQ (reference sequence). There are 15 residues in the CDR3. The CDR3 DNA reads TGTGCCAGCAGCCCAGGGGGCGCGGAATCCTCCGAGCAGTACTTC. This codes for CASSPGGAESSEQYF.

This clonotype was detected many times. The CDR3 coding sequence is TGCAGCGTTGGACTTGGACAGGGTTATGGCTACACCTTC. As protein: CSVGLGQGYGYTF. The V call is TRBV29-1, the J call TRBJ1-2, with 8 positions matching TRBD1. After removal of 4 bases from V and 5 bases from J, the junction contained 6 bases not matched to a gene. CDR3 size: 13 residues. The germline V gene encodes CDR1 SQVTM and CDR2 ANQGSEA.

The V call is TRBV7-9, the J call TRBJ2-7; 8 bases align to TRBD1. CDR3 length equals 14 residues. Losses at the gene ends were 7 bases for V and 6 bases for J; bases not matched to a gene: 11. CDR1 SEHNR and CDR2 FQNEAQ come from the germline V gene (reference sequence). CDR3 nucleotides: TGTGCCAGCAACGTAGGACAGGGTCAGGGCGAGCAGTACTTC. Translation gives CASNVGQGQGEQYF.

The chain combines TRBV24-1 with TRBJ2-3; D ambiguous. Germline values: CDR1 KGHDR, CDR2 SFDVKD. Trimming pared 5 bases from V and 1 base from J, leaving 6 bases between. The CDR3 is made up of 13 amino acids. The CDR3 sequence is CATSARGTDTQYF. DNA of the CDR3: TGTGCCACCAGTGCTCGGGGCACAGATACGCAGTATTTT.

The table lists this clonotype with many counts. The chain's CDR3 is CASSQERVYEQYF. DNA for the CDR3: TGTGCCAGCAGCCAAGAGCGGGTATACGAGCAGTACTTC. The chain employs TRBV3-1 and TRBJ2-7, with D possibly being TRBD2 (5 bases). With 0 bases removed from V and 4 bases from J, the gap between germline ends came to 7 bases. The CDR3 sequence is 13 residues long. CDR1 and CDR2 (germline): LGHDT, YNNKEL (reference sequence).

CDR3 in DNA: TGTGCCATCAGCTATACAGGGAGCGGAACTGAAGCTTTCTTT. Amino acid sequence: CAISYTGSGTEAFF. This sequence joins TRBV10-3 and TRBJ1-1; the D gene is possibly TRBD1 (6 bases). CDR1 is ENHRY and CDR2 is SYGVKD in the germline V gene. Trimming stripped 6 bases from V and 5 bases from J, with 16 bases between. CDR3 length: 14 residues.

The DNA of the CDR3 is TGTGCCATCGCGCAGCTCACGGGGGGCCAAGAGACCCAGTACTTC. Its protein product is CAIAQLTGGQETQYF. The chain links TRBV10-3 to TRBJ2-5; 7 positions agree with TRBD2. Germline trimming cut 8 bases from V and 1 base from J; bases unmatched to any gene: 10. This CDR3 has 15 amino acids. Germline CDR1 reads ENHRY; CDR2 reads SYGVKD.

This clonotype was seen many times. The junction and the germline gene differ at one end; a read error may be behind it. The chain combines TRBV28 with TRBJ1-1, with TRBD1 matching over 9 bases. This CDR3 contains 17 residues. Germline CDR1 and CDR2: MDHEN and SYDVKM. DNA for the CDR3: TGTGCCAGCACTCGAAGCCAGGGACAGGGCAAGGGCACTGAAGTTTTCTTT. As protein: CASTRSQGQGKGTEVFF.

This chain joins TRBV19 and TRBJ2-2, with D unresolved. CDR3 size: 13 residues. The germline gives CDR1 LNHDA, CDR2 SQIVND (reference sequence). Between the trimmed V and J ends, which lost 10 bases and 1 base, there was a span of 10 bases. The CDR3 DNA reads TGTGCCACCCAGGAGAGGAACACCGGGGAGCTGTTTTTT. Translated: CATQERNTGELFF.

The chain couples TRBV11-2 to TRBJ2-3; D gene uncertain. CDR1 and CDR2 (germline): SGHAT, FQNNGV. The CDR3 is made up of 15 amino acids. V was cut by 0 bases and J by 2 bases, with 9 bases left in between. This CDR3 reads CASSLDGTFTDTQYF. The DNA for the CDR3 is TGTGCCAGCAGCTTAGACGGAACCTTCACAGATACGCAGTATTTT. Variable domain in full (rest from reference TRBV11-2 and TRBJ2-3): EAGVAQSPRYKIIEKRQSVAFWCNPISGHATLYWYQQILGQGPKLLIQFQNNGVVDDSQLPKDRFSAERLKGVDSTLKIQPAKLEDSAVYLCASSLDGTFTDTQYFGPGTRLTVL.

V is TRBV30 and J is TRBJ2-5; no definite D call. The CDR3 has 12 amino acids. Trimming cost V 3 bases and J 3 bases, with 8 bases left between them. Germline loops: CDR1 GTSNPN, CDR2 SVGIG (reference sequence). This chain's CDR3 is CAWSSSEETQYF. DNA of the CDR3: TGTGCCTGGAGCTCCTCCGAAGAGACCCAGTACTTC.

This rearrangement joins TRBV20-1 to TRBJ2-5; TRBD1 matches 12 bases. CDR3 length: 15 residues. After removal of 4 bases from V and 4 bases from J, the junction contained 7 bases not matched to a gene. CDR1 is DFQATT and CDR2 is SNEGSKA in the germline V gene (reference sequence). The CDR3 sequence is CSAITGTGGIETQYF. In DNA form, the CDR3 reads TGCAGTGCTATAACCGGGACAGGGGGCATAGAGACCCAGTACTTC.

This clonotype was observed at least ten times. The chain recombines TRBV27 with TRBJ2-7, with TRBD1 matching 7 bases. CDR3 length: 17 residues. V lost 1 base to trimming and J lost 1 base; unmatched junction nucleotides: 10. Germline CDR1 MNHEY, CDR2 SMNVEV (reference sequence). The CDR3 loop reads CASSLFPGQAPSYEQYF. The CDR3 DNA is TGTGCCAGCAGTTTATTCCCTGGACAGGCGCCTTCCTACGAGCAGTACTTC.

This clonotype came up a few times. The chain links TRBV29-1 to TRBJ2-7, with 11 bases identical to TRBD2. Germline V gene sequence: CDR1 SQVTM, CDR2 ANQGSEA. Germline trimming cut 3 bases from V and 6 bases from J; bases unmatched to any gene: 7. The CDR3 has 14 amino acids. The CDR3: CSVESLAGVGEQYF. DNA of the CDR3: TGCAGCGTTGAGTCACTAGCGGGGGTTGGCGAGCAGTACTTC.

This clonotype was picked up a small number of times. This chain connects TRBV5-6 to TRBJ2-3; 7 nucleotides align to TRBD1. V lost 3 bases and J lost 6; bases outside the gene matches: 7. Germline CDR1 reads SGHDT; CDR2 reads YYEEEE. CDR3 length equals 14 residues. In nucleotides, the CDR3 is TGTGCCAGCAGCTGGACAGGTTTAATCGATACGCAGTATTTT. This gives the protein CASSWTGLIDTQYF.

In this sample, this clonotype turned up a few times. This chain links TRBV12-3 or TRBV12-4 with TRBJ2-4; 8 bases map to TRBD2. Trimming cost V 6 bases and J 0 bases; bases outside gene matches: 4. This CDR3 is 15 amino acids long. This chain's CDR3 is CASSPGGAAKNIQYF. The CDR3 bases are TGTGCCAGCAGCCCCGGGGGGGCAGCCAAAAACATTCAGTACTTC.

The V gene is TRBV15, the J gene TRBJ1-2; D is possibly TRBD1 (5 bases). Germline values: CDR1 LNHNV, CDR2 YYDKDF (reference sequence). The CDR3 is 14 amino acids. V was shortened by 4 bases and J by 4 bases, with 13 bases between the two germline ends. CDR3 coding DNA: TGTGCCACCAGCACGGGGGATCTTCTCTATGGCTACACCTTC. It encodes CATSTGDLLYGYTF.

The J gene is TRBJ2-7, the V gene TRBV3-1; D is possibly TRBD2 (6 bases). The germline V gene encodes CDR1 LGHDT and CDR2 YNNKEL (reference sequence). CDR3 size: 13 residues. Trimming pared 4 bases from V and 7 bases from J, leaving 14 bases between. The CDR3 here is CASSRGGLGEQYF. CDR3 coding DNA: TGTGCCAGCAGCCGGGGAGGCCTTGGGGAGCAGTACTTC.

The chain couples TRBV7-6 to TRBJ2-3; D unclear. Trimming left V 2 bases short and J 4 bases short, with 7 bases between. This CDR3 region has 13 residues. Germline V gene lookup returns CDR1 SGHVS and CDR2 FNYEAQ. The CDR3 DNA reads TGTGCCAGCAGCTTACTGGTTTCAGATACGCAGTATTTT. Its translation: CASSLLVSDTQYF.

This clonotype was seen ten or more times. The chain links TRBV29-1 to TRBJ2-1, with TRBD2 matching 8 bases. The CDR3 spans 16 residues. Germline CDR1 and CDR2: SQVTM and ANQGSEA. Germline trimming cut 5 bases from V and 3 bases from J; bases unmatched to any gene: 12. In nucleotides, the CDR3 is TGCAGCGTTCCCCCCGGGGGGGCCAGAATCTACAATGAGCAGTTCTTC. Protein product: CSVPPGGARIYNEQFF.